This TCR beta chain is from a study of blood T cell repertoires in COVID-19. Study in general: Whether acute or convalescent, the COVID-19 samples came from the United States, Italy and Spain. PBMCs, B-cell-depleted T cells, or T cells were the source of the cDNA or gDNA that made up the material.

Data came from immunoSEQ multiplex PCR; TCRdb stores just in-frame clones and leaves some out. Of just over 35,000 clones listed, about 88% were seen once; the top ten hold 2% to 2.5%. The count of this clone is one. Germline lookup yields CDR1 SGHAT and CDR2 FQDESV (reference sequence). Trimming stripped 2 bases from V and 1 base from J, with 5 bases between. This CDR3 spans 13 amino acids. The sequenced material came from peripheral blood. The chain recombines TRBV11-1 with TRBJ1-1; a possible D gene is TRBD1 (5 bases). The receptor's source is a human donor in a cohort sampled during active COVID-19. CDR3 loop: CASSLRGNTEAFF. The CDR3 DNA is TGTGCCAGCAGCTTAAGGGGGAACACTGAAGCTTTCTTT.